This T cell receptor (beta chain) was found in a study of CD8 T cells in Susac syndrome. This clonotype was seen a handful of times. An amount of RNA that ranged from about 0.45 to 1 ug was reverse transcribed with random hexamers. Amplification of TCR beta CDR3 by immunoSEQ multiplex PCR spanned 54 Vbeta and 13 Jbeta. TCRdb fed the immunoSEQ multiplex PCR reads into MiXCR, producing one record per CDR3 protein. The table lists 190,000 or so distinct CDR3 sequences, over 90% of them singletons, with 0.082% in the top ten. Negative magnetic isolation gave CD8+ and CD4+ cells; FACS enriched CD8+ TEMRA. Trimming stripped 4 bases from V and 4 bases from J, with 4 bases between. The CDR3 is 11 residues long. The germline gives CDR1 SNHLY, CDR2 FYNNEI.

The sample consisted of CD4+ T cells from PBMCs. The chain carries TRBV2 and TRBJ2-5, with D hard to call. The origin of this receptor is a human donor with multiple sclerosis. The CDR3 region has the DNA TGTGCCAGCAGTGCGGGAGAGACCCAGTACTTC. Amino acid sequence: CASSAGETQYF.